This TCR beta chain was identified in a study of blood T cell repertoires in COVID-19. V was cut by 5 bases and J by 8 bases, with 22 bases left in between. There are 16 residues in the CDR3. Germline-derived CDR1 and CDR2 are SGHAT and FQNNGV. Clones were read by immunoSEQ multiplex PCR, and TCRdb kept only the in-frame ones, dropping some. The sample includes around 190,000 clones, roughly 75% of them seen just once. This clone was observed a single time. The rearrangement joins TRBV11-2 to TRBJ2-4, with D perhaps matching TRBD2 (5 bases). This clonotype was sampled from a man in his 70s with active or convalescent COVID-19. Sequencing was done on a sample of peripheral blood. The CDR3 sequence: CASSDRRRDPRHIQYF. The DNA of the CDR3 is TGTGCCAGCAGCGACCGGCGACGGGATCCTCGACACATTCAGTACTTC.